Listed here are 9 T cell receptor beta chains from one sample, sequenced in a study of tumor-infiltrating lymphocytes in primary liver carcinoma. From 400 to 550 ng total RNA, TCR beta cDNA was generated with a primer in the constant region. Three nested multiplex PCR rounds, a slightly modified ARM-PCR method, built the TCR beta libraries. The opening two PCR rounds, 10 cycles each, paired TRBV1-TRBV30 forward primers with a C-beta reverse primer. MiXCR, applied by TCRdb to the multiplex PCR reads, yields one record per CDR3 protein. The sample consists of 65,000 to 90,000 distinct CDR3 sequences, 55% to 85% of them appearing once. Co-extracted RNA and DNA came from 20-30 mg of unsorted bulk tissue. Sequenced input: liver tumor tissue from sampling region 1. This sample's subset: tumor region T1, superior pole. These receptors were obtained from a man aged 35-49 years with primary liver carcinoma and hepatitis B virus infection.

CDR3 amino acids: CASSSEANTEAFF. DNA for the CDR3: TGCGCCAGCAGTTCCGAGGCTAACACTGAAGCTTTCTTT. The V gene is TRBV5-1, the J gene TRBJ1-1; D gene unclear. Germline V gene data show CDR1 as SGHRS and CDR2 as YFSETQ. The CDR3 extends over 13 amino acids. The V end lost 5 bases, the J end lost 2 bases, and 10 bases lay between the germline ends. Looking up the rest from reference TRBV5-1 and TRBJ1-1 gives the full variable domain: KAGVTQTPRYLIKTRGQQVTLSCSPISGHRSVSWYQQTPGQGLQFLFEYFSETQRNKGNFPGRFSGRQFSNSRSEMNVSTLELGDSALYLCASSSEANTEAFFGQGTRLTVV.

This chain uses TRBV11-2 with TRBJ2-7; 8 bases align to TRBD2. Germline CDR1 SGHAT, CDR2 FQNNGV. The CDR3 is made up of 17 amino acids. Losses at the gene ends were 5 bases for V and 3 bases for J; bases not matched to a gene: 15. CDR3 sequence (DNA): TGTGCCAGCAGCCAGGGACTAGGGGGTACCCCCTTCTACGAGCAGTACTTC. The encoded protein is CASSQGLGGTPFYEQYF.

The chain employs TRBV9 and TRBJ2-1; 8 bases are shared with TRBD1. The CDR3 loop spans 17 amino acids. V lost 1 base and J lost 1; bases outside the gene matches: 7. Germline CDR1 SGDLS, CDR2 YYNGEE. Here the CDR3 reads CASSVIIDRGSYNEQFF. CDR3 nucleotide sequence: TGTGCCAGCAGCGTAATAATTGACAGGGGTTCCTACAATGAGCAGTTCTTC.

V gene TRBV4-1 combines with J gene TRBJ1-2; unclear D gene. V lost 6 bases and J 3 bases, leaving 20 bases between the germline ends. The CDR3 sequence is 16 residues long. Germline assignment: CDR1 MGHRA and CDR2 YSYEKL. CDR3 bases: TGCGCCAGCAGTCCGGACCAGTGGGCGTTCGACTATGGCTACACCTTC. Translating it yields CASSPDQWAFDYGYTF.

V usage is TRBV12-3 or TRBV12-4 and J usage is TRBJ2-3; 8 bases fit TRBD1. The CDR3 sequence is 14 residues long. CDR3 coding DNA: TGTGTCGGCAGTCCCGACAGGGGCAGGGATACGCAGTATTTT. It encodes CVGSPDRGRDTQYF.

As to this clonotype: This sequence may be a read error, since a much larger clone differs from it by one base. The rearrangement uses TRBV24-1 and TRBJ2-1; D not resolved. V lost 9 bases and J lost 5, with 13 bases in between. Germline V gene data show CDR1 as KGHDR and CDR2 as SFDVKD. The CDR3 sequence is 13 residues long. Here the CDR3 DNA reads TGTGCCACCGCCCATGGGTCTAACAATGAGCAGTTCTTC. It encodes CATAHGSNNEQFF.

Only one count was recorded for this clonotype. V gene TRBV12-3 or TRBV12-4 combines with J gene TRBJ2-7; D is unresolved. V lost 9 bases, J lost 4 bases, and 16 bases lay in between. The CDR3 extends over 13 amino acids. CDR3 region: CASFVGSKYEQYF. The CDR3 nucleotides read TGTGCCAGTTTTGTAGGGTCAAAGTACGAGCAGTACTTC.

The V call is TRBV10-3, the J call TRBJ2-1; 10 nucleotides line up with TRBD1. CDR3 size: 15 residues. V dropped 5 bases and J dropped 7; count of bases not matched to a gene: 8. From germline, CDR1 is ENHRY and CDR2 SYGVKD. CDR3 in amino acids: CAISQEPGQGNEQFF. Here the CDR3 DNA reads TGTGCCATCAGTCAAGAGCCGGGACAGGGGAATGAGCAGTTCTTC.

Notes on this clonotype: A read error may explain this, as a much larger clone is one base away. The chain carries TRBV7-9 and TRBJ1-1; D remains unclear. CDR3 length: 14 amino acids. CDR1 and CDR2 from the germline V gene are SEHNR and FQNEAQ (reference sequence). V dropped 4 bases and J dropped 3 bases, with 12 bases sitting between them. CDR3 residues: CASSSGIGYTEAFF. The CDR3 DNA reads as TGTGCCAGCAGCTCCGGGATAGGCTACACTGAAGCTTTCTTT.